The 17 T cell receptor beta chains listed next were all sequenced from one sample in a study of T cell changes during pregnancy in multiple sclerosis. Clones were read by immunoSEQ multiplex PCR, and TCRdb kept only the in-frame ones, dropping some. The repertoire holds tens of thousands of clones, with over 85% as singletons. This specimen consisted of peripheral blood, obtained in the second trimester of pregnancy. The receptors were sampled from a female donor with multiple sclerosis, enrolled in a pregnancy study.

The CDR3 bases are TGTGCCAGCAGCCTGTCAGGGGGCAATCAGCCCCAGCATTTT. This encodes CASSLSGGNQPQHF. The chain employs TRBV7-2 and TRBJ1-5, with a possible D match to TRBD1 (6 bases). CDR1 is SGHTA, CDR2 FQGNSA, per germline. The CDR3 length is 14 residues. The germline V and J ends were trimmed by 5 bases and 2 bases, with 10 bases remaining between them.

The genes are TRBV27 and TRBJ2-7; D is perhaps TRBD1 (6 bases). CDR3 length equals 14 residues. Germline CDR1 MNHEY, CDR2 SMNVEV (reference sequence). V gave up 7 bases and J gave up 0 bases, with 13 bases separating them. CDR3 protein: CASNPQGYSYEQYF. CDR3 sequence (DNA): TGTGCCAGCAACCCTCAGGGGTACTCCTACGAGCAGTACTTC.

The rearrangement links TRBV2 to TRBJ1-5, with D tentatively TRBD1 (6 bases). CDR1 and CDR2 (germline): SNHLY, FYNNEI. The CDR3 loop spans 15 amino acids. V lost 7 bases to trimming and J lost 0 bases, with 13 bases between them. The CDR3 reads CASKLTGLSNQPQHF. In DNA form, the CDR3 reads TGTGCCAGCAAACTGACAGGCCTTAGCAATCAGCCCCAGCATTTT. The entire variable domain, with the rest obtained from reference TRBV2 and TRBJ1-5, is as follows: EPEVTQTPSHQVTQMGQEVILRCVPISNHLYFYWYRQILGQKVEFLVSFYNNEISEKSEIFDDQFSVERPDGSNFTLKIRSTKLEDSAMYFCASKLTGLSNQPQHFGDGTRLSIL.

The CDR3 reads CASSRWQGGDTQYF. CDR3 in DNA: TGTGCCAGTAGTCGTTGGCAGGGGGGAGATACGCAGTATTTT. This sequence joins TRBV19 and TRBJ2-3; TRBD1 is a possible D gene (7 bases). Germline V lookup: CDR1 LNHDA, CDR2 SQIVND (reference sequence). Trimming removed 5 bases at V and 5 bases at J, with 14 bases between. CDR3 size: 14 residues. The complete variable domain, with remaining parts taken from reference TRBV19 and TRBJ2-3, reads DGGITQSPKYLFRKEGQNVTLSCEQNLNHDAMYWYRQDPGQGLRLIYYSQIVNDFQKGDIAEGYSVSREKKESFPLTVTSAQKNPTAFYLCASSRWQGGDTQYFGPGTRLTVL.

This clone has just one count. The CDR3 coding sequence is TGTGCCAGCCGAAGAGCAACAGACACCGGGGAGCTGTTTTTT. Translation gives CASRRATDTGELFF. This chain uses TRBV4-2 with TRBJ2-2, with D hard to call. Germline CDR1 and CDR2: LGHNA and YNFKEQ. This CDR3 contains 14 residues. Deletions cut 8 bases from V and 3 bases from J, with 13 bases between.

This clone was seen just once. The chain recombines TRBV4-3 with TRBJ1-5; D may be TRBD1 (5 bases). This CDR3 comprises 15 residues. Germline V gene sequence: CDR1 LGHNA, CDR2 YSLEER. Trimming left V 0 bases short and J 9 bases short, with 15 bases between. The CDR3 region is CASSQEHAQGVPQHF. CDR3 DNA sequence: TGCGCCAGCAGCCAAGAGCACGCCCAGGGTGTGCCCCAGCATTTT.

This chain links TRBV6-4 with TRBJ1-5; D gene ambiguous. The CDR3 extends over 15 amino acids. The germline V gene has CDR1 MRHNA and CDR2 SNTAGT. V was trimmed by 10 bases and J by 5 bases, leaving 21 bases between them. CDR3 region: CANSPSRIEDQPQHF. The CDR3 DNA reads TGTGCCAACAGCCCATCGAGGATCGAGGATCAGCCCCAGCATTTT.

V usage is TRBV28 and J usage is TRBJ2-1; 10 nucleotides agree with TRBD2. The germline gives CDR1 MDHEN, CDR2 SYDVKM. V shed 7 bases, J shed 9 bases, and the junction held 12 bases outside the gene matches. The CDR3 is 15 amino acids. Here the CDR3 DNA reads TGTGCCAGCAATCAACTAGCGGGGAGAAGGGGTGAGCAGTTCTTC. Translated: CASNQLAGRRGEQFF.

The chain combines TRBV27 with TRBJ2-7; 10 bases are a match to TRBD2. This CDR3 is 15 amino acids long. Trimming took 0 bases from V and 4 from J; bases not matched to a gene: 3. The germline V gene encodes CDR1 MNHEY and CDR2 SMNVEV (reference sequence). CDR3 nucleotide sequence: TGTGCCAGCAGTTTATCCTGGACTAGCGGATACGAGCAGTACTTC. Translating gives CASSLSWTSGYEQYF.

The genes are TRBV6-1 and TRBJ1-1, with a possible D match to TRBD1 (6 bases). The CDR3 loop spans 13 amino acids. Looked up from germline, CDR1 is MNHNS and CDR2 is SASEGT. Trimming stripped 6 bases from V and 7 bases from J, with 15 bases between. CDR3 sequence: CASSIQGSGEAFF. CDR3 DNA: TGTGCCAGCAGCATACAGGGTAGTGGTGAAGCTTTCTTT.

This clone was seen just once. The chain combines TRBV28 with TRBJ2-2; a weak D match, TRBD2 (7 bases). The V gene's germline CDR1 is MDHEN and CDR2 SYDVKM. Trimming took off 5 bases at V and 3 bases at J, with 13 bases between the two ends. This CDR3 spans 15 amino acids. The CDR3 loop is CASSPAGGHTGELFF. As DNA, the CDR3 is TGTGCCAGCAGTCCCGCCGGGGGGCACACCGGGGAGCTGTTTTTT.

This clone was found once. The rearrangement uses TRBV11-3 and TRBJ2-7; D remains ambiguous. Germline assignment: CDR1 SGHNT and CDR2 YENEEA. This CDR3 contains 12 residues. V shed 1 base and J shed 8 bases, with 9 bases lying between them. CDR3 sequence: CASSLALSQQYF. The CDR3 DNA follows: TGTGCCAGCAGCTTAGCCCTGTCCCAGCAGTACTTC.

The chain recombines TRBV2 with TRBJ1-2; no clear D gene. In germline, CDR1 is SNHLY, CDR2 FYNNEI. The CDR3 runs 12 residues. V lost 7 bases to trimming and J lost 7 bases, with 13 bases between them. CDR3 coding DNA: TGTGCCAGCATGAGTGTAGCGGGTGGCTACACCTTC. This sequence encodes CASMSVAGGYTF.

This chain uses TRBV19 with TRBJ1-5; 9 positions match TRBD1. CDR1 and CDR2 from the germline V gene are LNHDA and SQIVND (reference sequence). The CDR3 loop spans 16 amino acids. J was trimmed by 0 bases and V by 7 bases; bases with no gene match: 7. For the CDR3, the DNA is TGTGCCAGTAAGATGGACAGGGGAAATAGCAATCAGCCCCAGCATTTT. Its translation is CASKMDRGNSNQPQHF.

V and J are TRBV7-2 and TRBJ1-3, with D possibly TRBD1 on 5 matching bases. The CDR3 is 14 amino acids. Germline assignment: CDR1 SGHTA and CDR2 FQGNSA. The V end was cut by 5 bases, the J end by 2 bases, with 10 bases between. CDR3 protein: CASSRGVTGNTIYF. CDR3 bases: TGTGCCAGCAGCCGGGGGGTAACTGGAAACACCATATATTTT. The full variable domain, in which reference TRBV7-2 and TRBJ1-3 provide the parts outside the CDR3, is GAGVSQSPSNKVTEKGKDVELRCDPISGHTALYWYRQSLGQGLEFLIYFQGNSAPDKSGLPSDRFSAERTGGSVSTLTIQRTQQEDSAVYLCASSRGVTGNTIYFGEGSWLTVV.

V gene TRBV9 combines with J gene TRBJ1-1, with a weak D call TRBD1 (5 bases). Trimming stripped 1 base from V and 0 bases from J, with 10 bases between. The CDR3 is 15 residues long. CDR1 and CDR2 from the germline V gene are SGDLS and YYNGEE. The CDR3, as DNA: TGTGCCAGCAGCGTATCCGGACAACTGAACACTGAAGCTTTCTTT. Amino acid sequence: CASSVSGQLNTEAFF.

CDR3 DNA sequence: TGTGCCAGCGCCGGACAGGGGGCTATCGAGCAGTACTTC. It is translated as CASAGQGAIEQYF. The gene calls are TRBV27 and TRBJ2-7; TRBD1 matches at 11 bases. Germline V gives CDR1 MNHEY, CDR2 SMNVEV (reference sequence). Losses at the gene ends were 8 bases for V and 6 bases for J; bases not matched to a gene: 6. This CDR3 spans 13 amino acids.